Listed below are T cell receptor beta chains from one sample, sequenced in a study of T cells in Graves' hyperthyroidism and ophthalmopathy. Using its own MiXCR run on the multiplex PCR reads, TCRdb lists one record per CDR3 protein. The sample yields 300,000 to 450,000 distinct CDR3 sequences, approximately 13% seen once. What was sequenced was blood. The receptors originated from a man aged 25 to 40 with Graves' hyperthyroidism that later progressed to Graves' ophthalmopathy. Each CDR3 is given with its conserved first and last residue. Fields, in order: J gene, V gene, clone size, D gene, CDR3 protein, CDR3 DNA. A D gene is named only where the DNA matches it firmly. Size values are once, few and many counts, or a class for expanded clones, and some rows have none.

TRBJ1-4 TRBV20-1 many TRBD1 CSAGRGREEKLFF TGCAGTGCTGGCAGGGGGCGAGAAGAAAAACTGTTTTTT
TRBJ1-4 TRBV18 NA NA CASSLTGGGREKLFF TGTGCCAGCTCCCTAACCGGGGGGGGCCGTGAAAAACTGTTTTTT
TRBJ2-5 TRBV7-6 few TRBD2 CASSPGTSGVNQETQYF TGTGCCAGCAGCCCTGGGACTAGCGGGGTTAACCAAGAGACCCAGTACTTC
TRBJ2-1 TRBV18 many NA CASSPRQSWDEQFF TGTGCCAGCTCACCCAGACAGTCCTGGGATGAGCAGTTCTTC
TRBJ1-4 TRBV6-1 many NA CASSGNPIPSTNEKLFF TGTGCCAGCAGTGGCAACCCGATCCCTTCAACTAATGAAAAACTGTTTTTT
TRBJ2-7 TRBV11-2 many NA CASSHGRPDEQYF TGTGCCAGCAGTCATGGCCGGCCAGACGAGCAGTACTTC
TRBJ2-7 TRBV11-2 many NA CATGPKGEQYF TGTGCCACCGGCCCAAAAGGGGAGCAGTACTTC
TRBJ2-6 TRBV29-1 NA NA CSVDSRAAGANVLTF TGCAGCGTTGATTCCAGGGCTGCCGGGGCCAACGTCCTGACTTTC
TRBJ2-1 TRBV7-6 NA TRBD2 CASSLVSGGYNEQFF TGTGCCAGCAGCTTAGTTAGCGGGGGCTACAATGAGCAGTTCTTC
TRBJ2-3 TRBV11-2 many TRBD2 CASSPGTSSTDTQYF TGTGCCAGCAGCCCCGGGACTAGCTCCACAGATACGCAGTATTTT
TRBJ2-3 TRBV7-2 NA TRBD2 CASSTGTSRRHTDTQYF TGTGCCAGCAGCACCGGGACTAGCCGCCGACACACAGATACGCAGTATTTT
TRBJ1-1 TRBV6-2/TRBV6-3 many TRBD1 CASSYRDSTEAFF TGTGCCAGCAGTTACCGGGACAGCACTGAAGCTTTCTTT
TRBJ1-5 TRBV11-3 few NA CASSLGVGGLMSNQPQHF TGTGCCAGCAGTCTTGGTGTGGGGGGGCTAATGAGCAATCAGCCCCAGCATTTT
TRBJ2-1 TRBV4-1 NA NA CASSQDPETYNEQFF TGCGCCAGCAGCCAAGACCCGGAGACCTACAATGAGCAGTTCTTC
TRBJ2-1 TRBV18 many NA CASSPGGLRANEQFF TGTGCCAGCTCACCCGGGGGCCTTAGGGCCAATGAGCAGTTCTTC
TRBJ2-7 TRBV5-1 many NA CASSYVASYEQYF TGCGCCAGCAGCTACGTGGCCTCCTACGAGCAGTACTTC
TRBJ1-1 TRBV12-3/TRBV12-4 many TRBD1 CASSPGTDEAFF TGTGCCAGCAGCCCAGGGACAGATGAAGCTTTCTTT
TRBJ1-5 TRBV20-1 NA NA CSAVAGGPLEPQHF TGCAGTGCCGTAGCGGGCGGCCCCTTGGAGCCCCAGCATTTT
TRBJ1-2 TRBV7-9 NA TRBD1 CASSPGDRGDYGYTF TGTGCCAGCAGCCCCGGGGACAGGGGTGACTATGGCTACACCTTC
TRBJ1-1 TRBV7-7 NA NA CASSLGVPYSAEAFF TGTGCCAGCAGCTTAGGAGTACCCTACTCTGCTGAAGCTTTCTTT
TRBJ2-7 TRBV28 many TRBD2 CASSFFGGASYEQYF TGTGCCAGCAGTTTCTTCGGGGGGGCATCCTACGAGCAGTACTTC
TRBJ1-4 TRBV4-2 NA NA CASSQVEQGRVANEKLFF TGTGCCAGCAGCCAAGTTGAACAGGGAAGGGTGGCTAATGAAAAACTGTTTTTT
TRBJ2-3 TRBV13 many TRBD2 CASSSGPSGGAADTQYF TGTGCCAGCAGCTCAGGCCCCAGCGGGGGGGCGGCAGATACGCAGTATTTT
TRBJ2-5 TRBV24-1 few TRBD1 CATSEATGGEETQYF TGTGCCACCAGTGAGGCGACAGGGGGCGAAGAGACCCAGTACTTC
TRBJ2-5 TRBV29-1 many TRBD2 CSVEATGGETQYF TGCAGCGTTGAAGCAACCGGGGGGGAGACCCAGTACTTC
TRBJ1-1 TRBV28 many NA CASSRTPDVMNTEAFF TGTGCCAGCAGTCGGACTCCGGATGTGATGAACACTGAAGCTTTCTTT
TRBJ1-4 TRBV29-1 NA NA CSVDQGGEKLFF TGCAGCGTTGATCAAGGGGGTGAAAAACTGTTTTTT
TRBJ2-1 TRBV5-1 NA NA CASSLRAAREREQFF TGCGCCAGCAGCTTGAGGGCGGCGAGGGAGCGGGAGCAGTTCTTC
TRBJ2-2 TRBV6-1 few NA CATRQANTGELFF TGTGCCACCCGACAGGCGAACACCGGGGAGCTGTTTTTT
TRBJ2-1 TRBV7-8 many NA CASSLGPYNEQFF TGTGCCAGCAGCTTAGGGCCCTACAATGAGCAGTTCTTC
TRBJ2-7 TRBV10-3 few NA CAISEDSYYEQYF TGTGCCATCAGTGAGGACAGTTACTACGAGCAGTACTTC
TRBJ1-5 TRBV2 many NA CASSWTESNQPQHF TGTGCCAGCAGTTGGACAGAGAGCAATCAGCCCCAGCATTTT
TRBJ1-1 TRBV19 few NA CASSAYRLNTEAFF TGTGCCAGTAGTGCCTATCGCCTGAACACTGAAGCTTTCTTT
TRBJ2-3 TRBV11-3 many NA CASSSVWDPGPTSDTQYF TGTGCCAGCAGCTCGGTCTGGGACCCGGGACCTACTTCGGATACGCAGTATTTT
TRBJ2-7 TRBV19 NA TRBD1 CASSPGTGPLYEQYF TGTGCCAGTAGTCCCGGGACAGGACCACTCTACGAGCAGTACTTC
TRBJ2-2 TRBV9 few NA CASSVDVDTGELFF TGTGCCAGCAGCGTAGATGTGGACACCGGGGAGCTGTTTTTT
TRBJ1-2 TRBV6-1 NA TRBD1 CASSDLGQGVNYGYTF TGTGCCAGCAGCGATTTAGGACAGGGGGTTAACTATGGCTACACCTTC
TRBJ1-1 TRBV10-3 many NA CAISERPRGVGTEAFF TGTGCCATCAGTGAACGCCCTAGGGGGGTTGGGACTGAAGCTTTCTTT
TRBJ1-2 TRBV6-1 many NA CASSPVEGYGYTF TGTGCCAGCAGCCCGGTGGAGGGGTATGGCTACACCTTC
TRBJ1-2 TRBV5-1 many TRBD1 CASSMGQAFFGYTF TGCGCCAGCAGCATGGGACAGGCCTTCTTTGGCTACACCTTC
TRBJ2-7 TRBV13 NA NA CASSRGRGSYEQYF TGTGCCAGCAGCCGCGGGCGGGGCTCCTACGAGCAGTACTTC
TRBJ1-2 TRBV28 few NA CASGGELGYGYTF TGTGCCAGCGGCGGGGAGTTAGGCTATGGCTACACCTTC